Shown below are 3 T cell receptor beta chains from a single sample sequenced in a study of blood T cell repertoires in COVID-19 (dated by TCRdb to the early 2020s). Library prep was done by the immunoSEQ multiplex PCR assay. In its TCRdb copy, this immuneACCESS table keeps in-frame sequences only and misses some clones. Where compared with another copy, unresolved V genes explain less than half of these, and the others have no known cause. Within this sample are fewer than 450,000 clones, with about 90% of them counted one time only. The ten biggest clones cover approximately 0.99% of the sample. Sequencing was carried out using PBMCs or T cells enriched from blood (not recorded which). The receptors shown here come from a woman in her thirties who had recovered from COVID-19.

This chain uses TRBV6-5 with TRBJ1-5, with 7 bases aligning to TRBD1. Germline CDR1 reads MNHEY; CDR2 reads SVGAGI. There are 14 residues in the CDR3. The V gene end was trimmed by 5 bases and the J gene end by 3 bases; junction bases not matched to a gene: 4. This CDR3 reads CASSPGTVNQPQHF. The CDR3 nucleotides read TGTGCCAGCAGTCCCGGGACAGTCAATCAGCCCCAGCATTTT.

The chain is built from TRBV19 and TRBJ2-5, with TRBD2 matching over 13 bases. Per germline, CDR1 LNHDA and CDR2 SQIVND (reference sequence). With V trimmed by 3 bases and J by 0 bases, 1 base remained unmatched. The CDR3 length is 16 residues. Here the CDR3 DNA reads TGTGCCAGTAGTATGGGGACTAGCGGGAACCAAGAGACCCAGTACTTC. Residues: CASSMGTSGNQETQYF.

A remark on this clone: It is unclear where the CDR3 begins or ends on the DNA, so no DNA is shown, and the CDR3 is as TCRdb lists it. The genes are TRBV24-1 and TRBJ2-1; the table's TRBD1 call for D was not verified on the DNA. The CDR3 has 17 residues if both end residues are counted. In germline, CDR1 is KGHDR, CDR2 SFDVKD. CDR3 sequence reads: CATSDLGTGQGGDEQFF.